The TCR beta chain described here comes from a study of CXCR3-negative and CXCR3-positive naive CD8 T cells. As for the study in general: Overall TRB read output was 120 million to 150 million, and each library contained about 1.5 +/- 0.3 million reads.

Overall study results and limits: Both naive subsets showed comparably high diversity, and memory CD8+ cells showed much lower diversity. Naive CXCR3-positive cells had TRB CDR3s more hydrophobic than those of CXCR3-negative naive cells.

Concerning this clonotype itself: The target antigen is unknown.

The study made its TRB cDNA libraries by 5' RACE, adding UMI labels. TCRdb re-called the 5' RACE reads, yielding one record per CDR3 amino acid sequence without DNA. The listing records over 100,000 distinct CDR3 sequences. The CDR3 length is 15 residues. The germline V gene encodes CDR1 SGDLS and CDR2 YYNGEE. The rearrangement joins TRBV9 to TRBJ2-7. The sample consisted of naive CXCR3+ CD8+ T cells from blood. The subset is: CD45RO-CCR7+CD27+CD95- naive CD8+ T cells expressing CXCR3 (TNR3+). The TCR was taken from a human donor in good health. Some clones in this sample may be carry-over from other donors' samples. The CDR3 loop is CASSVGSASSYEQYF.